This TCR beta chain was recorded in a study of control samples from healthy donors and cancer patients. Sequencing was performed with immunoSEQ multiplex PCR; in TCRdb, only in-frame clones are kept and a portion is missing. The data show about 80,000 clones, 85% to 90% seen once. Trimming took 5 bases from V and 15 from J; bases not matched to a gene: 15. CDR1 SGHTA and CDR2 FQGTGA come from the germline V gene. This CDR3 comprises 14 residues. The TCR comes from an older woman in good health. The chain carries TRBV7-3 and TRBJ2-1; 8 bases agree with TRBD2. The specimen was blood. CDR3 nucleotides: TGTGCCAGCAGCCTGGACCCGGGACTAGGAGTAACGTTCTTC. It codes for CASSLDPGLGVTFF.